Listed below are T cell receptor beta chains from one sample, sequenced in a study of technical replicates of blood from several donors. Measured with immunoSEQ multiplex PCR; TCRdb has only the in-frame clones, and not every one. Seen here are under 80,000 clones, 80% to 95% observed once, and the top ten hold about 0.35%. The specimen sequenced was T cells isolated from PBMCs. These receptors came from a human donor in good health. Some clones in this sample may be carry-over from other donors' samples. Each CDR3 is given with its conserved first and last residue. D genes are given only for firm matches. Not every row has a clone size; where given, it reads once, few, many or a size class.

V	D	size	J	DNA	CDR3
TRBV15	TRBD2	-	TRBJ2-1	TGTGCCACCAGCAAGGAGCTAGCGGGTTACAATGAGCAGTTCTTC	CATSKELAGYNEQFF
TRBV7-3	TRBD1	-	TRBJ2-3	TGTGCCAGCAGCTCCGCCGGGACAGGATACACAGATACGCAGTATTTT	CASSSAGTGYTDTQYF
TRBV2	-	-	TRBJ2-5	TGTGCCAGCAGTCCCTTCCAAGAGACCCAGTACTTC	CASSPFQETQYF
TRBV18	-	-	TRBJ1-2	TGTGCCAGCTCGTCAGGGGTCTATGGCTACACCTTC	CASSSGVYGYTF
TRBV4-1	TRBD2	-	TRBJ2-2	TGCGCCAGCAGCCAAGACCAGGAGGGACTAGCGGGGGGCACCGGGGAGCTGTTTTTT	CASSQDQEGLAGGTGELFF
TRBV18	-	-	TRBJ2-1	TGTGCCAGCTCACGACCGGGCAGGGTAAATGAGCAGTTCTTC	CASSRPGRVNEQFF
TRBV11-3	-	-	TRBJ2-6	TGTGCCAGCAGCGAGGACAGCTCTGGGGCCAACGTCCTGACTTTC	CASSEDSSGANVLTF
TRBV30	-	-	TRBJ1-1	TGTGCCTGGAGTGTCGGGGGGCGGTGGGAAGCTTTCTTT	CAWSVGGRWEAFF
TRBV28	TRBD1	-	TRBJ2-7	TGTGCCAGCAGTCGCCGGGACAGGGATTTGAGCGAGCAGTACTTC	CASSRRDRDLSEQYF
TRBV11-1	-	once	TRBJ2-1	TGTGCCAGCAGCGCCCGGTTGGCTAGCACGAATGAGCAGTTCTTC	CASSARLASTNEQFF
TRBV23-1	TRBD1	-	TRBJ1-2	TGCGCCAGCAGTCAGCAACGGGACAGGCCCTATGGCTACACCTTC	CASSQQRDRPYGYTF
TRBV7-2	-	-	TRBJ1-2	TGTGCCAGCAGCTTAGTGCGGGGAAACTATGGCTACACCTTC	CASSLVRGNYGYTF
TRBV7-2	TRBD2	-	TRBJ2-3	TGTGCCAGCGGACCACTAGCGGGAGGCCCAGATACGCAGTATTTT	CASGPLAGGPDTQYF
TRBV9	TRBD1	-	TRBJ2-2	TGTGCCAGCAGCGCACAGGGGGCGAACACCGGGGAGCTGTTTTTT	CASSAQGANTGELFF
TRBV27	-	-	TRBJ2-5	TGTGCCAGCAGTTGGGGGGGCAGCCAAGAGACCCAGTACTTC	CASSWGGSQETQYF
TRBV2	-	few	TRBJ2-7	TGTGCAAGGAGCGGGACACGGGACGAGCAGTACTTC	CARSGTRDEQYF
TRBV27	-	-	TRBJ1-1	TGTGCCAGCAGTTTGGTTGGGCTCGCTGAAGCTTTCTTT	CASSLVGLAEAFF
TRBV6-5	-	-	TRBJ1-3	TGTGCCAGCAGACCCACAGTCCCCGCTGGAAACACCATATATTTT	CASRPTVPAGNTIYF
TRBV15	TRBD2	-	TRBJ2-5	TGTGCCACCCTCTGGACTAGCGGGTTTAGTAGTGAGACCCAGTACTTC	CATLWTSGFSSETQYF
TRBV5-1	-	-	TRBJ2-7	TGCGCCAGCAACTTAGGGGGGGCGCGGGTCGACGAGCAGTACTTC	CASNLGGARVDEQYF